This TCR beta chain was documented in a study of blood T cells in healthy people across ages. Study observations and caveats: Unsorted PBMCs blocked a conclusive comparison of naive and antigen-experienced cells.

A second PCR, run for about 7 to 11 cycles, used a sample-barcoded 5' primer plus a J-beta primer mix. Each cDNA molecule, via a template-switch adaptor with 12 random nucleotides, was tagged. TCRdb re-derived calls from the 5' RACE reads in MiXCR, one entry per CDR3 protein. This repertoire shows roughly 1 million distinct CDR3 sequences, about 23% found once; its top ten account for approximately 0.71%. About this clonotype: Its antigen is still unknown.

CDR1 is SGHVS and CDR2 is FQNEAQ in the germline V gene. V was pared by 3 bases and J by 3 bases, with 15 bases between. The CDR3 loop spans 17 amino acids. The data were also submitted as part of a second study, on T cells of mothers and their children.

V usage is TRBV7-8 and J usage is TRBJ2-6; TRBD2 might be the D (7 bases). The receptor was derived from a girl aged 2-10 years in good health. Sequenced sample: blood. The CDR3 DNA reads TGTGCCAGCAGCTTGAGGGGGAGGGAGTTTGGGGCCAACGTCCTGACTTTC. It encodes CASSLRGREFGANVLTF.